These T cell receptor beta chains were read from a single sample in a study of blood T cell repertoires in COVID-19. Sequencing was performed with immunoSEQ multiplex PCR; in TCRdb, only in-frame clones are kept and a portion is missing. The data show some 42,000 clones, roughly 92% seen once. Sequencing input: peripheral blood. The receptors stem from a man aged 50 or older with active COVID-19. Each CDR3 is given with its conserved first and last residue. Each record gives: J gene, clone size, V gene, D gene, CDR3 protein, CDR3 DNA. D genes are given only for firm matches. A clone size is listed for some rows: how often the clone was seen (once, few, many), or a class if it is expanded.

j_gene: TRBJ2-1; abundance: -; v_gene: TRBV29-1; d_gene: -; CDR3aa: CSVEDRGRVSDEQFF; CDR3nt: TGCAGCGTTGAAGATCGAGGCAGGGTATCGGATGAGCAGTTCTTC
j_gene: TRBJ2-7; abundance: few; v_gene: TRBV19; d_gene: -; CDR3aa: CASSIRWQQNRQRSTSGYEQYF; CDR3nt: TGTGCCAGTAGTATAAGGTGGCAGCAAAACCGTCAGCGCTCAACCTCGGGCTACGAGCAGTACTTC
j_gene: TRBJ2-1; abundance: -; v_gene: TRBV7-2; d_gene: TRBD1; CDR3aa: CASSLDRGRQNEQFF; CDR3nt: TGTGCCAGCAGCTTAGACAGGGGCCGTCAAAATGAGCAGTTCTTC
j_gene: TRBJ1-2; abundance: -; v_gene: TRBV7-9; d_gene: -; CDR3aa: CASSPTGGYGYTF; CDR3nt: TGTGCCAGCAGCCCGACAGGCGGCTATGGCTACACCTTC
j_gene: TRBJ1-1; abundance: -; v_gene: TRBV6-5; d_gene: -; CDR3aa: CASSTGRRNTEAFF; CDR3nt: TGTGCCAGCAGTACAGGACGGCGGAACACTGAAGCTTTCTTT
j_gene: TRBJ2-1; abundance: -; v_gene: TRBV27; d_gene: TRBD1; CDR3aa: CASRTGGLGPSGYTQGFHNEQFF; CDR3nt: TGTGCCAGCAGGACAGGGGGCCTGGGGCCTAGCGGGTACACCCAAGGGTTCCACAATGAGCAGTTCTTC
j_gene: TRBJ1-1; abundance: -; v_gene: TRBV4-1; d_gene: TRBD1; CDR3aa: CASSQERGQGEVAFF; CDR3nt: TGCGCCAGCAGCCAAGAGAGGGGACAGGGGGAAGTAGCTTTCTTT
j_gene: TRBJ2-2; abundance: -; v_gene: TRBV27; d_gene: TRBD1; CDR3aa: CASRSAGTGYGELFF; CDR3nt: TGTGCCAGCAGATCGGCCGGGACAGGGTACGGGGAGCTGTTTTTT
j_gene: TRBJ2-5; abundance: -; v_gene: TRBV5-1; d_gene: TRBD2; CDR3aa: CASSPGTSGAGAETQYF; CDR3nt: TGCGCCAGCAGTCCCGGGACTAGCGGGGCAGGGGCAGAGACCCAGTACTTC
j_gene: TRBJ2-2; abundance: -; v_gene: TRBV9; d_gene: -; CDR3aa: CASSVVASAGELFF; CDR3nt: TGTGCCAGCAGCGTAGTTGCGTCGGCCGGGGAGCTGTTTTTT
j_gene: TRBJ2-7; abundance: -; v_gene: TRBV3-1/TRBV3-2; d_gene: -; CDR3aa: CASSISRDGRQYF; CDR3nt: TGTGCCAGCAGCATAAGCAGAGACGGGAGACAGTACTTC
j_gene: TRBJ2-2; abundance: -; v_gene: TRBV18; d_gene: -; CDR3aa: CASSSDRYTGELFF; CDR3nt: TGTGCCAGCTCATCGGACAGATACACCGGGGAGCTGTTTTTT
j_gene: TRBJ2-7; abundance: -; v_gene: TRBV18; d_gene: TRBD1; CDR3aa: CASSGPGQGGEQYF; CDR3nt: TGTGCCAGCTCCGGGCCGGGACAGGGCGGCGAGCAGTACTTC
j_gene: TRBJ1-2; abundance: once; v_gene: TRBV29-1; d_gene: -; CDR3aa: CSVDYWDREGYTF; CDR3nt: TGCAGCGTTGACTATTGGGATCGGGAAGGCTACACCTTC
j_gene: TRBJ2-5; abundance: -; v_gene: TRBV5-1; d_gene: TRBD2; CDR3aa: CASSSNSGRGETQYF; CDR3nt: TGCGCCAGCAGCTCCAATAGCGGGAGAGGAGAGACCCAGTACTTC
j_gene: TRBJ2-6; abundance: -; v_gene: TRBV11-2; d_gene: TRBD1; CDR3aa: CASSSGDRLFSGANVLTF; CDR3nt: TGTGCCAGCAGCTCCGGGGACAGGCTATTCTCTGGGGCCAACGTCCTGACTTTC
j_gene: TRBJ2-7; abundance: -; v_gene: TRBV7-6; d_gene: -; CDR3aa: CASSSGGDEQYF; CDR3nt: TGTGCCAGCAGCTCCGGGGGTGACGAGCAGTACTTC
j_gene: TRBJ2-5; abundance: -; v_gene: TRBV28; d_gene: -; CDR3aa: CASSLPRGQETQYF; CDR3nt: TGTGCCAGCAGCCTACCCCGGGGTCAAGAGACCCAGTACTTC
j_gene: TRBJ1-1; abundance: -; v_gene: TRBV28; d_gene: -; CDR3aa: CATTSAFITEAFF; CDR3nt: TGTGCCACGACGTCAGCGTTTATAACTGAAGCTTTCTTT
j_gene: TRBJ2-2; abundance: -; v_gene: TRBV6-5; d_gene: -; CDR3aa: CASSPQGRAGELFF; CDR3nt: TGTGCCAGCTCGCCACAGGGTCGGGCCGGGGAGCTGTTTTTT
j_gene: TRBJ2-3; abundance: -; v_gene: TRBV6-4; d_gene: TRBD2; CDR3aa: CASSAFPSGATDTQYF; CDR3nt: TGTGCCAGCAGTGCCTTCCCTAGCGGGGCCACAGATACGCAGTATTTT
j_gene: TRBJ2-7; abundance: medium-sized; v_gene: TRBV19; d_gene: -; CDR3aa: CASSRAGKAYEQYF; CDR3nt: TGTGCCAGTAGTAGGGCCGGGAAAGCCTACGAGCAGTACTTC
j_gene: TRBJ1-5; abundance: few; v_gene: TRBV6-1; d_gene: -; CDR3aa: CASSEAGGNQPQHF; CDR3nt: TGTGCCAGCAGCGAAGCAGGAGGGAATCAGCCCCAGCATTTT
j_gene: TRBJ1-4; abundance: -; v_gene: TRBV6-5; d_gene: TRBD1; CDR3aa: CATRFRTGAEKLFF; CDR3nt: TGTGCCACCCGTTTTAGGACAGGGGCTGAAAAACTGTTTTTT
j_gene: TRBJ2-7; abundance: once; v_gene: TRBV5-6; d_gene: -; CDR3aa: CASSRKTRGYSYEQYF; CDR3nt: TGTGCCAGCAGCCGCAAGACTAGAGGGTACTCCTACGAGCAGTACTTC
j_gene: TRBJ1-1; abundance: -; v_gene: TRBV7-2; d_gene: -; CDR3aa: CASSPQSGGRNTEAFF; CDR3nt: TGTGCCAGCAGCCCCCAGTCGGGGGGGCGAAACACTGAAGCTTTCTTT
j_gene: TRBJ2-5; abundance: -; v_gene: TRBV7-2; d_gene: TRBD2; CDR3aa: CASSFNPGLAGGQETQYF; CDR3nt: TGTGCCAGCAGCTTCAACCCGGGACTAGCCGGAGGACAAGAGACCCAGTACTTC
j_gene: TRBJ1-2; abundance: -; v_gene: TRBV6-2/TRBV6-3; d_gene: TRBD1; CDR3aa: CASSSGGAPYGYTF; CDR3nt: TGTGCCAGCAGTTCAGGGGGCGCGCCGTATGGCTACACCTTC
j_gene: TRBJ2-1; abundance: -; v_gene: TRBV7-2; d_gene: -; CDR3aa: CASKPRSGSYNEQFF; CDR3nt: TGTGCCAGCAAGCCCCGAAGCGGGTCCTACAATGAGCAGTTCTTC